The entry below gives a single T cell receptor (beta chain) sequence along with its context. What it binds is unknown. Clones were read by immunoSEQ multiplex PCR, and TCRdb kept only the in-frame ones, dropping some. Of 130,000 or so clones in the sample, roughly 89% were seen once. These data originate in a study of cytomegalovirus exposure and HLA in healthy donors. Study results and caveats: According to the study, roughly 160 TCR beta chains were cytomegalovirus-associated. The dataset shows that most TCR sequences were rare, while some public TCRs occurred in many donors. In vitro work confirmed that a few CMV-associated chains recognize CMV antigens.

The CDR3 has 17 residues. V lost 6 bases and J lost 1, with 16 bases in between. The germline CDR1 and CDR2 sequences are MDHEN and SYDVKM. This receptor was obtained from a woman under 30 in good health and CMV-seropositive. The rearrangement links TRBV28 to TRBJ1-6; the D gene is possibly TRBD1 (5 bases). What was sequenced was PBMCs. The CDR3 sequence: CASSPGPYRSYNSPLHF. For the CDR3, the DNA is TGTGCCAGCAGCCCCGGACCGTACAGGTCCTATAATTCACCCCTCCACTTT.